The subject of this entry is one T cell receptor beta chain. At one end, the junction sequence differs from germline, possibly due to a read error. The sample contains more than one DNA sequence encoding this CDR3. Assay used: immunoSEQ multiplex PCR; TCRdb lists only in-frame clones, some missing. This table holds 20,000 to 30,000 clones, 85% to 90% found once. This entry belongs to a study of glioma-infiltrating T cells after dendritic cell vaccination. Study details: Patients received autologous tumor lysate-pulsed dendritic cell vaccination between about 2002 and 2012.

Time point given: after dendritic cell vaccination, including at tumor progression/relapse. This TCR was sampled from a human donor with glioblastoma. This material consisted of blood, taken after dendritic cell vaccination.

CDR3 residues: CASSPEGGLNNSPLHF. Here the CDR3 DNA reads TGTGCCAGCTCACCGGAAGGGGGCTTAAATAATTCCCCCCTCCACTTT. V gene TRBV18 combines with J gene TRBJ1-6; 7 nucleotides match TRBD1. The CDR3 covers 16 residues. Germline CDR1 KGHSH, CDR2 LQKENI.